This entry concerns a single T cell receptor beta chain. The source of the sample is a study of glioma-infiltrating T cells after dendritic cell vaccination. Study context: At biweekly intervals, patients got three intradermal dendritic cell vaccine injections.

Profiled with immunoSEQ multiplex PCR; TCRdb holds only in-frame clones, not every one. Of about 73,000 clones listed, approximately 80% are singletons. Germline CDR1 is SNHLY and CDR2 is FYNNEI. The CDR3 contains 12 residues. V was clipped by 8 bases and J by 0 bases, with 7 bases between them. Sample: blood, taken before dendritic cell vaccination. V gene TRBV2 combines with J gene TRBJ2-5; D is uncertain. The sequence came from a human donor with glioblastoma. The CDR3 sequence: CASRSNQETQYF. The CDR3 DNA follows: TGTGCCAGCCGTAGTAACCAAGAGACCCAGTACTTC.